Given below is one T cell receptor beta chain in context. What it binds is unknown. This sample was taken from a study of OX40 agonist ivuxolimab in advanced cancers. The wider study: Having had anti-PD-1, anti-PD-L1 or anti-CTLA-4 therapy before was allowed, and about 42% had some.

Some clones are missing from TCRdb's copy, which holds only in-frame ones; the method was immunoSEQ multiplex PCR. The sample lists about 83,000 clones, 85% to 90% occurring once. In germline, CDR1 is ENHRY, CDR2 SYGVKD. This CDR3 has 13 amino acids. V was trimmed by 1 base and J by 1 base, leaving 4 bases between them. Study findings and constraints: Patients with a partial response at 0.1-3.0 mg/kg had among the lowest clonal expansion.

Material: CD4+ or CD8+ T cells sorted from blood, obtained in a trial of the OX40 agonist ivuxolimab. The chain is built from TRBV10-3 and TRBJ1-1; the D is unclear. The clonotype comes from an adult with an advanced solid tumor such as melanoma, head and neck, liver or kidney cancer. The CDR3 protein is CAISEFTNTEAFF. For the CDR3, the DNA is TGTGCCATCAGTGAGTTCACGAACACTGAAGCTTTCTTT.